The source of this T cell receptor (beta chain) is a study of blood T cell repertoires in COVID-19. The V gene lost 0 bases and the J gene lost 9 bases, with 19 bases spanning the gap. The germline V gene encodes CDR1 SGHRS and CDR2 YFSETQ. This CDR3 comprises 16 residues. This table comes from immunoSEQ multiplex PCR, and its TCRdb copy is limited to in-frame clones, with some not included. The data hold fewer than 350,000 clones, with approximately 91% observed a single time. Recruitment covered about two dozen US areas and drew participants whose ages spanned roughly 18 to 100 years. In assigning cohorts, the study relied on participant-reported clinical history.

The clonotype comes from a woman aged 40 to 55 with acute COVID-19. This chain joins TRBV5-1 and TRBJ1-5; D is possibly TRBD1 (6 bases). Specimen: PBMCs or T cells enriched from blood (not recorded which). The CDR3 DNA reads TGCGCCAGCAGCTTGGGAGTCGGGGACACGGGGCTGCCCCAGCATTTT. Encoded protein: CASSLGVGDTGLPQHF.